The T cell receptor (beta chain) described here comes from a study of T cell repertoires in cytomegalovirus infection. Study as a whole: Matching HLA type, along with CMV infection, was indicated by public TCR beta signatures.

One entry per CDR3 protein, called by TCRdb with MiXCR from the reads. The profile shows under 100,000 distinct CDR3 sequences, roughly 3.5% of them singletons. General study results and limits: It was HLA-C-restricted CMV-specific TCR beta clonotypes that dominated the response ex vivo. Individuals carrying CMV plus the relevant HLA were identified by cumulative frequency of public TCR beta families.

This clonotype has at least ten counts. Its antigen remains unknown. The length of the CDR3 is 15 residues. Germline CDR1 and CDR2: SGHTA and FQGNSA. Trimming cost V 2 bases and J 1 base, with 12 bases left between them. The sample taken for sequencing was PBMCs. This clonotype was obtained from a human donor in good health (CMV status not recorded). Some clones in this sample may be carry-over from other donors' samples. The chain links TRBV7-2 to TRBJ2-7; D uncertain. CDR3 loop: CASSLTGSQSYEQYF. The CDR3 bases are TGTGCCAGCAGCTTAACTGGGTCCCAGTCCTACGAGCAGTACTTC.